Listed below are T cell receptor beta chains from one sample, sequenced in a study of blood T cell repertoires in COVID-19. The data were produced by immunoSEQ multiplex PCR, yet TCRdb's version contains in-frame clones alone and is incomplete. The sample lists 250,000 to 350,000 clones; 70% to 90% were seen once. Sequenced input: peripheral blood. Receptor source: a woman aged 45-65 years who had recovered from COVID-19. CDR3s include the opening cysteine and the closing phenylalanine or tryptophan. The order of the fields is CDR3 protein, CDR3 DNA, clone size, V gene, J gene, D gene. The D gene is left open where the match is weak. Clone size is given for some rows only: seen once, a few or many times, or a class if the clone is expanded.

CSASNSGGADGELFF,TGCAGTGCTAGTAACAGCGGGGGGGCCGACGGGGAGCTGTTTTTT,.,TRBV20-1,TRBJ2-2,TRBD2
CAWSGTSGYNEQFF,TGTGCCTGGAGCGGGACTAGCGGCTACAATGAGCAGTTCTTC,.,TRBV30,TRBJ2-1,TRBD2
CASRTPGTVRGYGYTF,TGTGCCAGCAGAACCCCTGGGACAGTAAGAGGGTATGGCTACACCTTC,.,TRBV28,TRBJ1-2,TRBD1
CASSPIGDRGRGVHEQYF,TGTGCCAGCAGTCCAATAGGGGACAGGGGGCGGGGTGTCCACGAGCAGTACTTC,.,TRBV28,TRBJ2-7,TRBD1
CSVLGGTNEKLFF,TGCAGCGTACTAGGAGGGACTAATGAAAAACTGTTTTTT,once,TRBV29-1,TRBJ1-4,.
CASSLGGGNTGELFF,TGTGCCAGCAGCTTAGGTGGCGGTAACACCGGGGAGCTGTTTTTT,once,TRBV7-9,TRBJ2-2,.
CASSQDLSGAYEQYF,TGTGCCAGCAGCCAAGATTTATCGGGAGCCTACGAGCAGTACTTC,.,TRBV3-1/TRBV3-2,TRBJ2-7,.
CASSPGTDIYF,TGTGCCAGCTCGCCTGGGACAGACATATATTTT,.,TRBV18,TRBJ1-3,TRBD1
CASSLATLAEETQYF,TGCGCCAGCAGCTTGGCCACACTAGCGGAAGAGACCCAGTACTTC,.,TRBV5-1,TRBJ2-5,TRBD2
CASSTRGTYEQYF,TGTGCCAGCAGCACCCGGGGGACCTACGAGCAGTACTTC,.,TRBV3-1/TRBV3-2,TRBJ2-7,.
CASSLAGTSSTGELFF,TGCGCCAGCAGCTTGGCCGGGACTAGCTCCACCGGGGAGCTGTTTTTT,.,TRBV5-1,TRBJ2-2,TRBD2
CAWSELAGGLDTQYF,TGTGCCTGGAGTGAACTAGCGGGGGGGCTGGATACGCAGTATTTT,.,TRBV30,TRBJ2-3,TRBD2
CAWSGDNTDTQYF,TGTGCCTGGAGTGGGGACAACACAGATACGCAGTATTTT,.,TRBV30,TRBJ2-3,.
CASSPPGRENIGNQPQHF,TGTGCCAGCAGCCCGCCAGGGCGCGAAAACATAGGCAATCAGCCCCAGCATTTT,once,TRBV7-3,TRBJ1-5,.
CASSPGGALSTDTQYF,TGCGCCAGCAGCCCTGGGGGGGCCCTTAGCACAGATACGCAGTATTTT,.,TRBV5-1,TRBJ2-3,.
CASSVELTGGGEQFF,TGTGCCAGCAGCGTAGAGTTAACTGGAGGTGGTGAGCAGTTCTTC,few,TRBV9,TRBJ2-1,.
CASSLARQFNQPQHF,TGTGCCAGCAGCTTAGCGCGACAGTTCAATCAGCCCCAGCATTTT,few,TRBV7-2,TRBJ1-5,.
CASSDSMLNTEAFF,TGTGCCAGTAGCGACAGTATGTTGAACACTGAAGCTTTCTTT,.,TRBV19,TRBJ1-1,.
CASSLELAGSYEQYF,TGCGCCAGCAGCTTGGAACTAGCGGGGTCCTACGAGCAGTACTTC,.,TRBV5-1,TRBJ2-7,TRBD2
CSVEITGKRGAQHF,TGCAGCGTTGAGATCACAGGGAAACGAGGTGCTCAGCATTTT,.,TRBV29-1,TRBJ1-5,.
CASSVASSGGHQETQYF,TGTGCCAGCAGCGTCGCTTCTAGCGGGGGACACCAAGAGACCCAGTACTTC,.,TRBV7-2,TRBJ2-5,TRBD2
CASGFLEAVNTGELFF,TGTGCTAGTGGTTTTCTCGAAGCCGTGAACACCGGGGAGCTGTTTTTT,.,TRBV12-5,TRBJ2-2,.
CASSRLAGAYEQYF,TGTGCCAGCAGTAGACTAGCGGGGGCCTACGAGCAGTACTTC,.,TRBV11-2,TRBJ2-7,TRBD2
CASSLTGLAGVGETQYF,TGCGCCAGCAGCTTGACCGGACTAGCGGGAGTTGGGGAGACCCAGTACTTC,.,TRBV5-1,TRBJ2-5,TRBD2
CASSANRGEAFF,TGTGCCAGCAGTGCAAACAGGGGTGAAGCTTTCTTT,.,TRBV6-6,TRBJ1-1,TRBD1
CASSPTGAGNTIYF,TGTGCCAGTAGCCCGACAGGGGCTGGAAACACCATATATTTT,.,TRBV19,TRBJ1-3,TRBD1
CASSISTVPYEQYF,TGTGCCAGTAGTATCTCTACAGTCCCCTACGAGCAGTACTTC,few,TRBV19,TRBJ2-7,.
CASMGGPSNTEAFF,TGCGCCAGCATGGGGGGGCCCTCGAACACTGAAGCTTTCTTT,.,TRBV5-1,TRBJ1-1,.
CASRIDGVNTEAFF,TGTGCCAGCAGGATAGACGGGGTGAACACTGAAGCTTTCTTT,.,TRBV7-2,TRBJ1-1,.
CATQRGSGSYEQYF,TGTGCCACCCAGCGGGGAAGCGGCTCCTACGAGCAGTACTTC,.,TRBV15,TRBJ2-7,TRBD2
CAQGAGPANTGELFF,TGTGCCCAGGGGGCGGGGCCCGCGAACACCGGGGAGCTGTTTTTT,few,TRBV7-9,TRBJ2-2,TRBD1
CANLDRDYGYTF,TGCGCCAATCTGGACAGGGACTATGGCTACACCTTC,few,TRBV10-1,TRBJ1-2,TRBD1
CASSTGNSYEQYF,TGTGCCAGCAGTACAGGGAACTCCTACGAGCAGTACTTC,.,TRBV28,TRBJ2-7,.
CAWSWSGMVNTEAFF,TGTGCCTGGAGTTGGTCAGGTATGGTGAACACTGAAGCTTTCTTT,few,TRBV30,TRBJ1-1,.
CASTPGGYGYTF,TGTGCCAGTACCCCGGGGGGTTATGGCTACACCTTC,.,TRBV19,TRBJ1-2,.
CASRLGTEWNQPQHF,TGTGCCAGCAGATTAGGGACAGAATGGAATCAGCCCCAGCATTTT,.,TRBV28,TRBJ1-5,TRBD1
CASSWDRDRELFF,TGTGCCAGCAGCTGGGACAGGGACCGGGAGCTGTTTTTT,.,TRBV7-3,TRBJ2-2,TRBD1
CASSSGTGWSNQPQHF,TGTGCCAGCAGTTCCGGGACAGGGTGGAGCAATCAGCCCCAGCATTTT,once,TRBV2,TRBJ1-5,TRBD1
CASSHQPGRGSYEQYF,TGTGCCAGTAGTCACCAACCAGGGAGGGGATCCTACGAGCAGTACTTC,.,TRBV19,TRBJ2-7,TRBD2
CASSLVRVRATFF,TGTGCCAGCAGCTTAGTTAGGGTCAGGGCGACTTTCTTT,.,TRBV11-2,TRBJ1-1,.
CASSRGQDSPLHF,TGCGCCAGCAGCCGTGGACAAGATTCACCCCTCCACTTT,.,TRBV4-1,TRBJ1-6,.
CASRPFGGLDNSPLHF,TGTGCCAGCAGACCCTTTGGGGGCCTAGATAATTCACCCCTCCACTTT,.,TRBV6-6,TRBJ1-6,.
CASSESGTGADTQYF,TGCGCCAGCAGTGAGTCGGGTACAGGGGCAGATACGCAGTATTTT,.,TRBV10-2,TRBJ2-3,TRBD1
CASRGLSYGYTF,TGTGCCAGCAGGGGGCTGAGCTATGGCTACACCTTC,.,TRBV27,TRBJ1-2,.
CATSDFTGTDTQYF,TGTGCCACCAGTGATTTTACAGGCACAGATACGCAGTATTTT,once,TRBV24-1,TRBJ2-3,.
CASSPGTGVNQPQHF,TGTGCCAGCTCGCCCGGGACAGGGGTCAATCAGCCCCAGCATTTT,.,TRBV18,TRBJ1-5,TRBD1
CASSQDRTGLDSPLHF,TGCGCCAGCAGCCAAGACAGGACAGGGCTAGATTCACCCCTCCACTTT,.,TRBV4-1,TRBJ1-6,TRBD1
CSASEGIQAEAFF,TGCAGTGCTAGTGAGGGTATCCAGGCTGAAGCTTTCTTT,.,TRBV20-1,TRBJ1-1,.
CASSQWAGGQETQYF,TGCGCCAGCAGCCAATGGGCGGGGGGGCAAGAGACCCAGTACTTC,.,TRBV4-3,TRBJ2-5,TRBD2
CRVSPGWRSGANVLTF,TGCAGGGTTAGTCCAGGGTGGAGATCTGGGGCCAACGTCCTGACTTTC,.,TRBV20-1,TRBJ2-6,.
CASSFSRRTGKFYEQYF,TGTGCCAGCAGTTTCTCCCGACGGACAGGGAAGTTCTACGAGCAGTACTTC,.,TRBV28,TRBJ2-7,TRBD1
CASDRGPDTEAFF,TGCGCCAGCGACAGGGGCCCCGACACTGAAGCTTTCTTT,.,TRBV10-2,TRBJ1-1,TRBD1
CASSLSGTGAYEQYF,TGTGCCAGCAGCTTGTCCGGGACAGGGGCCTACGAGCAGTACTTC,few,TRBV5-4,TRBJ2-7,TRBD1